The rows below give T cell receptor beta chains drawn from one sample of a study of blood T cells in healthy people across ages. Each CDR3 protein is one row after TCRdb ran MiXCR on the 5' RACE reads. The sample includes about 650,000 distinct CDR3 sequences, 32% seen only once; the top ten take 15%. The sample was blood. These receptors all come from a woman at least 80 years old in good health. Both conserved end residues are part of each CDR3.

J: TRBJ1-1; V: TRBV10-3; CDR3: CAISSGRTEAFF
J: TRBJ1-1; V: TRBV6-1; CDR3: CASSESGVPEAFF
J: TRBJ2-3; V: TRBV6-1; CDR3: CASSPFPGRATSDTQYF
J: TRBJ2-1; V: TRBV19; CDR3: CASSPQGASDEQFF
J: TRBJ1-1; V: TRBV7-9; CDR3: CASSFANTEAFF
J: TRBJ2-1; V: TRBV28; CDR3: CASSFSAGLGTLYNEQFF
J: TRBJ1-5; V: TRBV6-2/TRBV6-3; CDR3: CASRDGLGQPQHF
J: TRBJ2-7; V: TRBV4-3; CDR3: CASSRRLAGGQGVQYF
J: NA; V: TRBV7-2; CDR3: CASSPRDYPPYEQYF
J: TRBJ1-6; V: TRBV12-3/TRBV12-4; CDR3: CASSLRGVGNSPLHF
J: TRBJ2-4; V: TRBV18; CDR3: CASSLKGGQGKAKNIQYF
J: TRBJ1-1; V: TRBV6-1; CDR3: CASSDWGLMNTEAFF
J: TRBJ2-7; V: TRBV6-1; CDR3: CASSARGVFYEQYF
J: TRBJ2-7; V: TRBV18; CDR3: CASSPAWDSYEQYF
J: TRBJ1-1; V: TRBV27; CDR3: CASSLSRLGEAFF
J: TRBJ2-2; V: TRBV7-9; CDR3: CASSLVLQGGTGELFF
J: TRBJ2-3; V: TRBV7-2; CDR3: CASSPKRLELSQYF
J: TRBJ2-1; V: TRBV9; CDR3: CASSVVGRSSYNEQFF
J: TRBJ1-6; V: TRBV2; CDR3: CASSERQASSYNSPLHF
J: TRBJ2-1; V: TRBV7-2; CDR3: CASSFSGGHNEQFF
J: TRBJ2-7; V: TRBV27; CDR3: CASTTWTGGHYEQYF
J: TRBJ2-3; V: TRBV6-2/TRBV6-3; CDR3: CASSPRALRVGPDTQYF
J: TRBJ1-1; V: TRBV6-2/TRBV6-3; CDR3: CASSETGRNTEAFF
J: TRBJ1-5; V: TRBV7-9; CDR3: CASSPGGAYSNQPQHF
J: TRBJ2-1; V: TRBV6-6; CDR3: CASSYSGLAGIYNEQFF
J: TRBJ2-2; V: TRBV13; CDR3: CASSVTDTGELFF
J: TRBJ2-1; V: TRBV20-1; CDR3: CSAGGTYNEQFF
J: TRBJ2-1; V: TRBV12-5; CDR3: CASGTSMRYNEQFF
J: TRBJ1-4; V: TRBV2; CDR3: CASSPKTGYNEKLFF
J: TRBJ2-2; V: TRBV12-3/TRBV12-4; CDR3: CASSLDGTGDTGELFF
J: TRBJ1-2; V: TRBV6-5; CDR3: CASSYSSDSNYGYTF
J: TRBJ2-4; V: TRBV2; CDR3: CASSDFRTGLDKNIQYF